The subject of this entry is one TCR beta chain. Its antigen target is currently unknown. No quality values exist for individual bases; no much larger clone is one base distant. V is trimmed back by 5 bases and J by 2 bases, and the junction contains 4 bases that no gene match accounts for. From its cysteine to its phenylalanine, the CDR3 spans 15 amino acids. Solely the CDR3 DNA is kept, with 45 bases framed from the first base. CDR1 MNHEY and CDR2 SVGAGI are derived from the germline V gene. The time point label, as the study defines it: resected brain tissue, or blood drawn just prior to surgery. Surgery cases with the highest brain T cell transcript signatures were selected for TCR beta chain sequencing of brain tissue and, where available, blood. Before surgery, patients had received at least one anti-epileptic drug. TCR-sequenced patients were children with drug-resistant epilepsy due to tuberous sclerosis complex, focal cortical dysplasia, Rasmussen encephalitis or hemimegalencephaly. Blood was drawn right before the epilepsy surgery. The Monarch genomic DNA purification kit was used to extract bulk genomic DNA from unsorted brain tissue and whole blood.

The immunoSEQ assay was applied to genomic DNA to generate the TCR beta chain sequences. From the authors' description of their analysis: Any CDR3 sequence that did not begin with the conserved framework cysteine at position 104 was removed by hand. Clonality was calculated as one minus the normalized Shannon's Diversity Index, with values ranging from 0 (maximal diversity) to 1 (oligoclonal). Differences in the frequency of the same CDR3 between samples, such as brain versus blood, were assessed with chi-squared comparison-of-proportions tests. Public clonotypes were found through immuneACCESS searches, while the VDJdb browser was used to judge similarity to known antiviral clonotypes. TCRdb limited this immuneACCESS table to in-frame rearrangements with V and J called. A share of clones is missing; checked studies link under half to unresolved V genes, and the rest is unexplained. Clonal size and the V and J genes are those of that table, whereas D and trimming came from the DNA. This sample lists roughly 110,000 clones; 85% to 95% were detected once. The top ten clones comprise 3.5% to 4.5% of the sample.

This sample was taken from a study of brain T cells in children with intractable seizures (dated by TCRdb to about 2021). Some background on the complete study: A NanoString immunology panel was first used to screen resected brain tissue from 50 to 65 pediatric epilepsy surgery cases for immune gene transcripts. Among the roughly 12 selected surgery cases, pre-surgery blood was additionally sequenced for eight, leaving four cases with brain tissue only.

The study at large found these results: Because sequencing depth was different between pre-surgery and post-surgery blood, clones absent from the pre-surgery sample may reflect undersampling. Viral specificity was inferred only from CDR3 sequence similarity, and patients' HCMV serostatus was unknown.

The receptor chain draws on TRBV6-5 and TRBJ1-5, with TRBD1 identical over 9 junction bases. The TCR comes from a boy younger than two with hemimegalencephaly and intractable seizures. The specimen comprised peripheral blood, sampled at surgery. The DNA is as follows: TGTGCCAGCAGTCCGCGGACAGGGGGCAATCAGCCCCAGCATTTT. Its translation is CASSPRTGGNQPQHF.